The 7 T cell receptor beta chains below all came from one sample that was sequenced in a study of blood T cell repertoires in COVID-19. The table came from immunoSEQ multiplex PCR; TCRdb's copy has only in-frame clones and leaves some out. Seen here are around 160,000 clones, 81% observed once, and the top ten hold roughly 8.3%. Sequencing was performed on peripheral blood. These receptor sequences come from a human donor with acute or convalescent COVID-19. The donor label of this sample is uncertain.

Here the CDR3 reads CASSLYGRGNYPYGYTF. CDR3 nucleotides: TGTGCCAGCAGTTTATACGGCAGGGGGAACTATCCCTATGGCTACACCTTC. The V and J genes are TRBV27 and TRBJ1-2, with TRBD1 matching over 7 bases. This CDR3 contains 17 residues. V shed 1 base and J 4 bases; nucleotides not matched to a gene: 12. Germline lookup yields CDR1 MNHEY and CDR2 SMNVEV (reference sequence).

V usage is TRBV19 and J usage is TRBJ1-5; no reliable D call. CDR1 is LNHDA, CDR2 SQIVND, per germline (reference sequence). The V end was cut by 3 bases, the J end by 0 bases, with 9 bases between. This CDR3 region has 15 residues. The CDR3 DNA sequence: TGTGCCAGTAGTATGGAGGGCTATAGCAATCAGCCCCAGCATTTT. It specifies CASSMEGYSNQPQHF.

Notes on this clone: The same CDR3 arises from other DNA sequences in this sample as well. The J gene is TRBJ1-6, the V gene TRBV5-1, with 7 bases that match TRBD1. The CDR3 is 14 amino acids. In germline, CDR1 is SGHRS, CDR2 YFSETQ. With 4 bases clipped from V and 5 bases from J, the junction kept 3 bases outside the gene matches. CDR3 residues: CASSLGQDNSPLHF. In nucleotides, the CDR3 is TGCGCCAGCAGCCTAGGACAGGATAATTCACCCCTCCACTTT.

This clone was seen a handful of times. The chain is built from TRBV11-2 and TRBJ2-3; 8 nucleotides align to TRBD1. This CDR3 comprises 17 residues. CDR1 is SGHAT and CDR2 is FQNNGV in the germline V gene. V was pared by 1 base and J by 2 bases, with 8 bases of the junction left unmatched. CDR3 in DNA: TGTGCCAGCAGCTTAGGACAGGGGAAGATGCTCACAGATACGCAGTATTTT. Translated: CASSLGQGKMLTDTQYF.

The V call is TRBV10-1, the J call TRBJ1-1; D unresolved. The germline CDR1 and CDR2 sequences are WNHNN and SYGVQD (reference sequence). CDR3 size: 13 residues. V dropped 4 bases and J dropped 0 bases, with 6 bases sitting between them. CDR3 nucleotides: TGCGCCAGCAGTGCCCTTGTGAACACTGAAGCTTTCTTT. Translated, it gives CASSALVNTEAFF.

In its sample, this clone was seen once. The chain links TRBV24-1 to TRBJ1-5; no firm D call. This CDR3 is built from 17 residues. Germline CDR1 and CDR2: KGHDR and SFDVKD. Between the trimmed V and J ends, which lost 2 bases and 4 bases, there was a span of 17 bases. The CDR3 sequence: CATSDSDGVPFNQPQHF. CDR3 nucleotides: TGTGCCACCAGTGATTCCGACGGAGTACCCTTTAATCAGCCCCAGCATTTT.

The rearrangement links TRBV5-4 to TRBJ1-2; 8 nucleotides align to TRBD1. The germline gives CDR1 SGHNT, CDR2 YYREEE (reference sequence). V lost 1 base and J lost 4; bases outside the gene matches: 6. The CDR3 covers 15 residues. The CDR3 sequence is CASSLPDRVGYGYTF. The CDR3 DNA reads as TGTGCCAGCAGCTTGCCGGACAGGGTCGGCTATGGCTACACCTTC.